This TCR beta chain was sequenced for a study of blood T cell repertoires in COVID-19. Clones were sequenced by immunoSEQ multiplex PCR, and TCRdb holds only the in-frame ones, with some missing. The top ten clones hold more than 2% of a sample with around 420,000 clones, approximately 91% of them seen once. Trimming took 1 base from V and 5 from J; bases not matched to a gene: 0. Germline CDR1 is SGDLS and CDR2 is YYNGEE. The CDR3 extends over 14 amino acids. The V and J genes are TRBV9 and TRBJ2-2; 9 bases line up with TRBD2. The source material was PBMCs or T cells enriched from blood (not recorded which). This TCR derives from a woman in her forties with acute COVID-19. DNA of the CDR3: TGTGCCAGCAGCGTAACTAGCGGGACCGGGGAGCTGTTTTTT. It codes for CASSVTSGTGELFF.